Below are 21 T cell receptor beta chains sequenced from a single sample in a study of T cells in Graves' hyperthyroidism and ophthalmopathy. There were TCR beta CDR3 regions amplified from RNA transcripts. A first-round RT-PCR of the TCR CDR3 used the HTBI primer set. TCRdb passed the multiplex PCR reads through MiXCR, listing each CDR3 protein once. The data contain fewer than 450,000 distinct CDR3 sequences, about a fifth of them singletons. The sequencing sample was made of blood. These receptors were collected from a man aged 18 to 35 with Graves' ophthalmopathy.

This clonotype was observed many times. This rearrangement joins TRBV12-3 or TRBV12-4 to TRBJ2-5; a weak D match, TRBD2 (7 bases). The CDR3 totals 13 residues. V was clipped by 3 bases and J by 5 bases, with 10 bases between them. This CDR3 is CASSFGGPETQYF. In DNA, the CDR3 is TGTGCCAGCAGTTTCGGGGGGCCTGAGACCCAGTACTTC.

This clonotype was picked up a small number of times. In DNA, the CDR3 is TGTGCCACCAGTGATTCGTGGGGCTCCTACAATGAGCAGTTCTTC. This gives the protein CATSDSWGSYNEQFF. The chain carries TRBV24-1 and TRBJ2-1, with unresolved D. Germline V gene lookup returns CDR1 KGHDR and CDR2 SFDVKD. This CDR3 has 15 amino acids. V lost 2 bases, J lost 0 bases, and 7 bases lay in between.

This clonotype has more than one count but fewer than ten. One end of the junction does not line up with germline, which may come from a read error. V is TRBV5-1 and J is TRBJ1-1; TRBD1 is a possible D gene (6 bases). CDR3 length: 14 amino acids. Germline values: CDR1 SGHRS, CDR2 YFSETQ. The CDR3 loop is CASSPPRDILEASF. Written as DNA, the CDR3 is TGCGCCAGCAGCCCACCCCGGGACATACTTGAAGCTTCCTTT.

Ten or more counts support this clonotype. The chain is built from TRBV11-2 and TRBJ2-7, with 11 bases that match TRBD2. Looked up from germline, CDR1 is SGHAT and CDR2 is FQNNGV. The CDR3 consists of 15 residues. Trimming took 8 bases from V and 4 from J; bases not matched to a gene: 10. In DNA, the CDR3 is TGTGCCAGCTCCCCTGATCTAGCGGGGGGATACGAGCAGTACTTC. Protein: CASSPDLAGGYEQYF.

The chain links TRBV19 to TRBJ1-2, with 7 bases fitting TRBD1. Germline CDR1 and CDR2: LNHDA and SQIVND (reference sequence). The length of the CDR3 is 14 residues. V shed 5 bases and J 4 bases; nucleotides not matched to a gene: 7. Written as DNA, the CDR3 is TGTGCCAGTAGTCCTACAGGGGCGGTCTATGGCTACACCTTC. Protein: CASSPTGAVYGYTF.

Note on this clonotype: This may stem from a read error, because a much larger clone lies one nucleotide away. As DNA, the CDR3 is TGCGCCAGCAGCTTGGGATCGGGAAATGAGCAGTACTTC. This gives the protein CASSLGSGNEQYF. The V call is TRBV5-1, the J call TRBJ2-7; possible D gene TRBD2, 5 bases. Trimming took off 0 bases at V and 7 bases at J, with 11 bases between the two ends. This CDR3 is built from 13 residues. CDR1 SGHRS and CDR2 YFSETQ come from the germline V gene.

This clonotype was recorded many times. The CDR3 DNA sequence: TGCAGTGCTAGAGATTCAGGCGGGGGGAGAGAGACCCAGTACTTC. Residues: CSARDSGGGRETQYF. The chain uses TRBV20-1 and TRBJ2-5, with 8 bases lining up with TRBD2. This CDR3 comprises 15 residues. Losses at the gene ends were 0 bases for V and 4 bases for J; bases not matched to a gene: 7. Germline CDR1 is DFQATT and CDR2 is SNEGSKA (reference sequence).

This clonotype appeared many times. This rearrangement joins TRBV18 to TRBJ1-5; no clear D. The V and J ends lost 5 bases and 5 bases respectively, with 10 bases between them. Germline V lookup: CDR1 KGHSH, CDR2 LQKENI. This CDR3 comprises 13 residues. CDR3 nucleotide sequence: TGTGCCAGCTCAAACGGATTAGATCAGCCCCAGCATTTT. This codes for CASSNGLDQPQHF.

This clonotype was seen ten or more times. This rearrangement joins TRBV7-9 to TRBJ2-7; D is uncertain. Germline assignment: CDR1 SEHNR and CDR2 FQNEAQ (reference sequence). The CDR3 runs 15 residues. Trimming stripped 3 bases from V and 2 bases from J, with 14 bases between. The CDR3 sequence is CASSFRQNGAYEQYF. CDR3 DNA: TGTGCCAGCAGCTTTCGTCAGAACGGCGCCTACGAGCAGTACTTC. Drawing the rest from reference TRBV7-9 and TRBJ2-7, the complete variable domain is DTGVSQNPRHKITKRGQNVTFRCDPISEHNRLYWYRQTLGQGPEFLTYFQNEAQLEKSRLLSDRFSAERPKGSFSTLEIQRTEQGDSAMYLCASSFRQNGAYEQYFGPGTRLTVT.

This clonotype was seen ten or more times. The chain carries TRBV11-2 and TRBJ1-6; 8 nucleotides match TRBD1. J lost 10 bases, V lost 5 bases, and 7 bases had no gene match. From germline, CDR1 is SGHAT and CDR2 FQNNGV. The CDR3 sequence is 14 residues long. CDR3 protein: CASSVQGAGSPLHF. The CDR3 DNA is TGTGCCAGCAGCGTTCAGGGGGCGGGCTCACCCCTCCACTTT.

The chain recombines TRBV9 with TRBJ2-1, with TRBD1 as a possible D gene (6 bases). This CDR3 spans 15 amino acids. V dropped 3 bases and J dropped 7 bases, with 17 bases sitting between them. The germline V gene has CDR1 SGDLS and CDR2 YYNGEE. The CDR3 nucleotides read TGTGCCAGCAGCGCTGTGGGGCAGGGGTGGAATGAGCAGTTCTTC. It translates to CASSAVGQGWNEQFF.

This chain connects TRBV19 to TRBJ2-2; 10 bases map to TRBD2. J lost 7 bases, V lost 10 bases, and 6 bases had no gene match. In germline, CDR1 is LNHDA, CDR2 SQIVND (reference sequence). The CDR3 has 13 amino acids. The CDR3 reads CATRTSGGGELFF. In DNA, the CDR3 is TGTGCCACCCGGACTAGCGGCGGCGGGGAGCTGTTTTTT.

This clonotype has more than one count but fewer than ten. The chain is built from TRBV6-2 or TRBV6-3 and TRBJ1-2; no reliable D call. Germline CDR1 MNHEY, CDR2 SVGEGT. CDR3 length: 13 residues. V lost 2 bases and J lost 3, with 7 bases in between. The CDR3 loop is CASSYGNYYGYTF. The CDR3 nucleotides read TGTGCCAGCAGTTACGGTAACTACTATGGCTACACCTTC.

This clonotype was counted many times. The chain recombines TRBV5-5 with TRBJ1-1; D is possibly TRBD1 (6 bases). CDR1 is SGHKS, CDR2 YYEKEE, per germline (reference sequence). Trimming stripped 2 bases from V and 0 bases from J, with 11 bases between. This CDR3 has 15 amino acids. CDR3 sequence reads: CASSLRQEMNTEAFF. CDR3 nucleotides: TGTGCCAGCAGCTTAAGACAGGAGATGAACACTGAAGCTTTCTTT.

Concerning this clonotype: Germline is not matched at one junction end, which may reflect a read error. The V gene is TRBV29-1, the J gene TRBJ2-7; the match to TRBD1 covers 7 bases. Germline CDR1 and CDR2: SQVTM and ANQGSEA. The CDR3 spans 14 residues. Written as DNA, the CDR3 is TGCAGCGTTAAAGAACAGGGGCCGGACTACGAGCAGTACTTC. Translation: CSVKEQGPDYEQYF.

This clonotype was detected a few times. The J gene is TRBJ2-7, the V gene TRBV6-1; tentatively, D is TRBD1 (5 bases). Germline CDR1 and CDR2: MNHNS and SASEGT. This CDR3 comprises 14 residues. V dropped 6 bases and J dropped 0 bases, with 12 bases sitting between them. Here the CDR3 reads CASSPRQYSYEQYF. CDR3 DNA sequence: TGTGCCAGCAGCCCAAGACAGTACTCCTACGAGCAGTACTTC.

This clonotype came up many times. This chain links TRBV11-2 with TRBJ2-2; tentatively, D is TRBD1 (5 bases). V was trimmed by 8 bases and J by 8 bases, leaving 12 bases between them. The CDR3 has 12 amino acids. In germline, CDR1 is SGHAT, CDR2 FQNNGV. The DNA of the CDR3 is TGTGCCAGCGGACATTTACGGGGGGAGCTGTTTTTT. Translated, it gives CASGHLRGELFF.

The table lists this clonotype with a few counts. The chain is built from TRBV20-1 and TRBJ1-5; the match to TRBD1 covers 11 bases. Germline CDR1 is DFQATT and CDR2 is SNEGSKA (reference sequence). J lost 2 bases, V lost 5 bases, and 8 bases had no gene match. CDR3 length: 16 residues. The CDR3 DNA sequence: TGCAGTGCTGGGACAGGGGGAGTTCTACGCAATCAGCCCCAGCATTTT. This translates into CSAGTGGVLRNQPQHF.

At least ten counts were recorded for this clonotype. The chain carries TRBV13 and TRBJ2-7; unclear D gene. Trimming pared 5 bases from V and 0 bases from J, leaving 14 bases between. The CDR3 sequence is 15 residues long. CDR1 and CDR2 (germline): PRHDT, FYEKMQ (reference sequence). CDR3: CASSISTRSSYEQYF. The DNA of the CDR3 is TGTGCCAGCAGCATATCTACTCGGAGCTCCTACGAGCAGTACTTC. Full variable domain (outside the CDR3, taken from reference TRBV13 and TRBJ2-7): AAGVIQSPRHLIKEKRETATLKCYPIPRHDTVYWYQQGPGQDPQFLISFYEKMQSDKGSIPDRFSAQQFSDYHSELNMSSLELGDSALYFCASSISTRSSYEQYFGPGTRLTVT.

This clonotype came up many times. V gene TRBV27 combines with J gene TRBJ1-1; D may be TRBD1 (5 bases). CDR1 MNHEY and CDR2 SMNVEV come from the germline V gene (reference sequence). This CDR3 spans 14 amino acids. Trimming took off 6 bases at V and 0 bases at J, with 11 bases between the two ends. The CDR3 spells CASRGRGMNTEAFF. CDR3 sequence (DNA): TGTGCCAGCAGGGGTCGGGGGATGAACACTGAAGCTTTCTTT.

Ten or more counts support this clonotype. This chain uses TRBV12-3 or TRBV12-4 with TRBJ1-1; 7 bases match TRBD1. The V segment lost 2 bases and the J segment 4 bases; nucleotides outside the gene matches: 7. The CDR3 sequence is 15 residues long. The DNA for the CDR3 is TGTGCCAGCAGTTTAAGTCCGACAGGGACCACTGAAGCTTTCTTT. This translates into CASSLSPTGTTEAFF.